These T cell receptor beta chains were read from a single sample in a study of technical replicates of blood from a few donors. Using immunoSEQ multiplex PCR, the repertoire was profiled, and TCRdb retains in-frame clones only, with some absent. The sample lists about 74,000 clones, about 81% seen once, with around 3.9% in the top ten. Sequencing was performed on PBMCs. The receptors shown here come from a human donor in good health. Some clones in this sample may be carry-over from other donors' samples. The CDR3 runs from the conserved cysteine through the conserved F or W. D genes are given only for firm matches. Expanded clones get a size class; other rows say once, few or many, or leave the size out.

clone size,V gene,D gene,J gene,CDR3 protein,CDR3 DNA
NA,TRBV9,NA,TRBJ2-4,CASSDPGGINEGIQYF,TGTGCCAGCAGCGACCCGGGCGGGATAAATGAAGGCATTCAGTACTTC
NA,TRBV19,NA,TRBJ1-1,CASETPGLNTEAFF,TGTGCCAGTGAAACCCCCGGGTTGAACACTGAAGCTTTCTTT
NA,TRBV5-4,TRBD2,TRBJ2-6,CASSAGTSGRAGANVLTF,TGTGCCAGCAGCGCCGGGACTAGCGGGAGAGCTGGGGCCAACGTCCTGACTTTC
NA,TRBV27,NA,TRBJ1-5,CASSSVGGAQPQHF,TGTGCCAGCAGTTCCGTCGGGGGGGCTCAGCCCCAGCATTTT
NA,TRBV13,NA,TRBJ1-1,CASSSNILNTEAFF,TGTGCCAGCAGCTCGAACATTTTGAACACTGAAGCTTTCTTT
NA,TRBV7-2,NA,TRBJ2-3,CASSHSDTQYF,TGTGCCAGCAGCCATTCAGATACGCAGTATTTT
NA,TRBV4-3,NA,TRBJ1-5,CASSQDGAWGQPQHF,TGCGCCAGCAGCCAAGATGGGGCTTGGGGACAGCCCCAGCATTTT
NA,TRBV4-3,TRBD1,TRBJ2-5,CASSQGTGGLGETQYF,TGCGCCAGCAGCCAAGGGACAGGGGGTTTGGGGGAGACCCAGTACTTC
NA,TRBV6-5,NA,TRBJ1-1,CASSYSDSRGRAFF,TGTGCCAGCAGTTACTCGGACTCCAGGGGCCGAGCTTTCTTT
NA,TRBV30,NA,TRBJ1-2,CASNLGSHGYTF,TGTGCCTCTAACTTGGGCTCTCATGGCTACACCTTC
NA,TRBV18,NA,TRBJ1-5,CASSPPGPGNQPQHF,TGTGCCAGCTCACCACCGGGGCCGGGCAATCAGCCCCAGCATTTT
NA,TRBV7-9,TRBD2,TRBJ2-1,CASSPSGSSYNEQFF,TGTGCCAGCAGCCCTAGCGGGAGCTCCTACAATGAGCAGTTCTTC
NA,TRBV7-2,NA,TRBJ2-6,CASSPFPRGANVLTF,TGTGCCAGCAGCCCCTTTCCCCGGGGGGCCAACGTCCTGACTTTC
NA,TRBV5-4,TRBD1,TRBJ2-2,CASSSGQGNTGELFF,TGTGCCAGCAGCTCCGGACAGGGTAACACCGGGGAGCTGTTTTTT
NA,TRBV11-2,NA,TRBJ2-5,CASSLDYSQTQYF,TGTGCCAGCAGCTTAGACTATTCGCAGACCCAGTACTTC
NA,TRBV19,NA,TRBJ2-6,CASSIGAGANVLTF,TGTGCCAGTAGTATCGGGGCTGGGGCCAACGTCCTGACTTTC
NA,TRBV5-1,TRBD2,TRBJ2-7,CASSRTSGISGYEQYF,TGCGCCAGCAGCCGGACTAGCGGGATATCCGGCTACGAGCAGTACTTC
NA,TRBV7-6,TRBD1,TRBJ2-5,CASSLMMKGAIQTQYF,TGTGCCAGCAGCTTAATGATGAAGGGGGCGATCCAGACCCAGTACTTC
once,TRBV6-6,NA,TRBJ2-7,CASSPPGLSSYEQYF,TGTGCCAGCAGTCCACCGGGACTGAGCTCCTACGAGCAGTACTTC
NA,TRBV30,TRBD1,TRBJ2-3,CAWTRGQGRDTQYF,TGTGCCTGGACCCGCGGACAGGGTCGGGATACGCAGTATTTT
NA,TRBV2,NA,TRBJ1-5,CASNLFRGDNQPQHF,TGTGCCAGCAACTTGTTTCGGGGAGACAATCAGCCCCAGCATTTT
few,TRBV4-1,NA,TRBJ1-1,CASSPRGGSYQEAFF,TGCGCCAGCAGCCCGAGGGGCGGGAGCTACCAAGAAGCTTTCTTT
NA,TRBV29-1,TRBD1,TRBJ1-1,CSVEDGTGTEAFF,TGCAGCGTTGAAGACGGGACAGGCACTGAAGCTTTCTTT
NA,TRBV5-5,TRBD2,TRBJ2-7,CASSLATGRAYEQYF,TGTGCCAGCAGCTTGGCGACCGGGAGGGCCTACGAGCAGTACTTC
NA,TRBV7-9,NA,TRBJ2-5,CASSRTRLLPQETQYF,TGTGCCAGCAGCCGAACGCGTCTCCTGCCTCAAGAGACCCAGTACTTC
NA,TRBV4-2,TRBD2,TRBJ2-7,CASSRPGSSGNYEQYF,TGTGCCAGCAGCCGTCCTGGGAGTAGCGGGAACTACGAGCAGTACTTC
NA,TRBV29-1,TRBD2,TRBJ2-3,CSARSWTSASTDTQYF,TGCAGCGCCCGCTCCTGGACTAGCGCTAGCACAGATACGCAGTATTTT
NA,TRBV10-3,TRBD1,TRBJ2-4,CAISQTGGGGKNIQYF,TGTGCCATCAGTCAGACAGGGGGCGGAGGCAAAAACATTCAGTACTTC
NA,TRBV30,TRBD2,TRBJ2-1,CAWTGLVYNEQFF,TGTGCCTGGACGGGACTAGTGTACAATGAGCAGTTCTTC
few,TRBV29-1,NA,TRBJ2-2,CSLTDLNTGELFF,TGCAGCCTAACAGATCTTAACACCGGGGAGCTGTTTTTT
NA,TRBV7-8,TRBD1,TRBJ2-1,CASSFRRTGGLYNEQFF,TGTGCCAGCAGCTTTCGCAGGACAGGGGGCTTATACAATGAGCAGTTCTTC
NA,TRBV5-1,TRBD1,TRBJ2-1,CASSLGQGQVIEQFF,TGCGCCAGCAGCTTGGGGCAAGGACAGGTCATTGAGCAGTTCTTC
NA,TRBV5-6,NA,TRBJ2-7,CASSASYEQYF,TGTGCCAGCAGCGCGTCCTACGAGCAGTACTTC
NA,TRBV20-1,NA,TRBJ1-1,CSTPGNTEAFF,TGCAGTACCCCGGGGAACACTGAAGCTTTCTTT
NA,TRBV30,NA,TRBJ1-5,CAWRGQYSNQPQHF,TGTGCCTGGAGAGGACAGTATAGCAATCAGCCCCAGCATTTT
NA,TRBV5-4,TRBD2,TRBJ2-2,CASSLGSGSVGELFF,TGTGCCAGCAGCTTAGGTAGCGGGAGTGTCGGGGAGCTGTTTTTT
NA,TRBV7-9,NA,TRBJ1-5,CASTSGRDQPQHF,TGTGCCAGCACCTCTGGCAGGGATCAGCCCCAGCATTTT
NA,TRBV19,TRBD2,TRBJ2-1,CASSREGEQFF,TGTGCCAGTAGCCGGGAGGGGGAGCAGTTCTTC
NA,TRBV11-1,NA,TRBJ2-7,CASSYRPLSYEQYF,TGTGCCAGCAGCTACAGACCGCTATCCTACGAGCAGTACTTC
many,TRBV6-5,TRBD1,TRBJ1-2,CASSPQYRGNGYTF,TGTGCCAGCAGTCCACAGTACAGGGGGAATGGCTACACCTTC
few,TRBV12-5,TRBD2,TRBJ2-7,CASGLEPSGSNEQYF,TGTGCTAGTGGTTTGGAACCTAGCGGGAGTAACGAGCAGTACTTC
once,TRBV19,NA,TRBJ2-7,CASSIALSYEQYF,TGTGCCAGTAGTATTGCACTTTCCTACGAGCAGTACTTC
NA,TRBV4-3,NA,TRBJ1-1,CASSLRLPGTEAFF,TGCGCCAGCAGCCTCAGGTTACCCGGCACTGAAGCTTTCTTT
NA,TRBV15,NA,TRBJ1-5,CATSREGTGEHF,TGTGCCACCAGCAGAGAAGGTACGGGGGAGCATTTT
NA,TRBV6-8,TRBD2,TRBJ2-3,CASTIVGTSGNYTQYF,TGTGCCAGCACCATCGTAGGGACTAGCGGAAATTATACGCAGTATTTT
NA,TRBV7-2,NA,TRBJ2-2,CASSSPVLAGELFF,TGTGCCAGCAGCTCCCCCGTTCTCGCCGGGGAGCTGTTTTTT
NA,TRBV14,NA,TRBJ1-4,CASSQDMGAGEKLFF,TGTGCCAGCAGCCAAGATATGGGGGCTGGTGAAAAACTGTTTTTT
few,TRBV6-5,NA,TRBJ1-1,CASSLGSNTEAFF,TGTGCCAGCAGTTTAGGGAGTAACACTGAAGCTTTCTTT
NA,TRBV27,NA,TRBJ2-3,CASSLRQSTDTQYF,TGTGCCAGCAGTTTGAGACAGAGCACAGATACGCAGTATTTT
NA,TRBV6-6,NA,TRBJ2-3,CASSATTDTQYF,TGTGCCAGCAGCGCTACGACAGATACGCAGTATTTT
once,TRBV5-4,NA,TRBJ2-5,CASSLVGTPARETQYF,TGTGCCAGCAGCTTGGTTGGGACACCGGCGCGGGAGACCCAGTACTTC